This TCR beta chain was sequenced for a study of blood T cell repertoires in COVID-19. The CDR3 runs 15 residues. With 3 bases clipped from V and 2 bases from J, the junction kept 2 bases outside the gene matches. CDR1 is KGHDR, CDR2 SFDVKD, per germline. This clone came up once. Assay used: immunoSEQ multiplex PCR; TCRdb lists only in-frame clones, some missing. The table shows 400,000 to 450,000 clones, with around 89% occurring only once. Sequenced sample: peripheral blood. The chain employs TRBV24-1 and TRBJ2-1; 8 nucleotides line up with TRBD2. The receptor was derived from a woman aged 45 to 65 with COVID-19, enrolled during active disease. The CDR3: CATSDPSGPYNEQFF. The DNA for the CDR3 is TGTGCCACCAGTGATCCTAGCGGGCCCTACAATGAGCAGTTCTTC.